The rows below give T cell receptor beta chains drawn from one sample of a study of blood T cells in healthy people across ages. TCRdb fed the 5' RACE reads into MiXCR, producing one record per CDR3 protein. The table shows 1,500,000 or so distinct CDR3 sequences, with approximately 43% occurring only once. Sequencing used blood. The receptors stem from a young woman in good health. The CDR3 runs from the conserved cysteine through the conserved F or W. The D gene is left open where the match is weak. Some rows mark clone size as missing; the rest say once, few, many or name a class of expanded clone.

V: TRBV6-6; D: NA; J: TRBJ1-5; size: NA; DNA: TGTGCCAGCAGCCCAAATCGAGTGGTTAGCAATCAGCCCCAGCATTTT; CDR3: CASSPNRVVSNQPQHF
V: TRBV29-1; D: TRBD2; J: TRBJ2-1; size: few; DNA: TGCAGCGTTGACCCACTAGCGGGGGAACCCAGCTCCTACAATGAGCAGTTCTTC; CDR3: CSVDPLAGEPSSYNEQFF
V: TRBV20-1; D: NA; J: TRBJ2-7; size: NA; DNA: TGCAGTGCTGCCCTGGATTCAGGCGAGCAGTACTTC; CDR3: CSAALDSGEQYF
V: TRBV5-1; D: TRBD1; J: TRBJ2-7; size: NA; DNA: TGCGCCAGCAGCTTGGCTGGGGACAGACTAAGCTACGAGCAGTACTTC; CDR3: CASSLAGDRLSYEQYF
V: TRBV4-3; D: TRBD2; J: TRBJ2-5; size: NA; DNA: TGCGCCAGCAGCCAACCAGGGACTAGATATAATGAGCAGTACTTC; CDR3: CASSQPGTRYNEQYF
V: TRBV4-1; D: NA; J: TRBJ1-5; size: few; DNA: TGCGCCAGCAGCCAAGAGTTAGGGAGTACGGGCAATCAGCCCCAGCATTTT; CDR3: CASSQELGSTGNQPQHF
V: TRBV28; D: NA; J: TRBJ1-2; size: few; DNA: TGTGCCAGCAGTGTTGATCCTTCTGGGCGTGGCTACACCTTC; CDR3: CASSVDPSGRGYTF
V: TRBV7-9; D: NA; J: TRBJ2-5; size: once; DNA: TGTGCCAGCAGCTTAGTTACAGGTACTGGGTGGACCCAGTACTTC; CDR3: CASSLVTGTGWTQYF
V: TRBV7-2; D: NA; J: TRBJ2-7; size: NA; DNA: TGTGCCAGCAGCTCATTGTGGGGCTCCTACGAGCAGTACTTC; CDR3: CASSSLWGSYEQYF
V: TRBV6-5; D: NA; J: TRBJ1-1; size: NA; DNA: TGTGCCAGTCGCAAGTCCATGAACACTGAAGCTTTCTTT; CDR3: CASRKSMNTEAFF
V: TRBV2; D: TRBD2; J: TRBJ2-3; size: few; DNA: TGTGCCAGCAGTGATCAAAGCGGGAGGAGCACAGATACGCAGTATTTT; CDR3: CASSDQSGRSTDTQYF
V: TRBV28; D: TRBD2; J: TRBJ2-5; size: NA; DNA: TGTGCCACCTCCCCTAGCGGGAACAATGAGCAGTACTTC; CDR3: CATSPSGNNEQYF
V: TRBV4-3; D: NA; J: TRBJ2-3; size: NA; DNA: TGCGCCAGCAGCCAAGGGGGCAGTTTAAGGGATACGCAGTATTTT; CDR3: CASSQGGSLRDTQYF
V: TRBV6-1; D: TRBD2; J: TRBJ2-7; size: NA; DNA: TGTGCCAGCACGATTAGCGGGAGCGAACCCTACGAGCAGTACTTC; CDR3: CASTISGSEPYEQYF
V: TRBV6-5; D: NA; J: TRBJ2-5; size: NA; DNA: TGTGCCAGCAGTTACTCGGCAAGGGGGGTGTACCAAGAGACCCAGTACTTC; CDR3: CASSYSARGVYQETQYF
V: TRBV6-2/TRBV6-3; D: TRBD2; J: TRBJ2-3; size: few; DNA: TGTGCCAGCAGTAGGCGGGGGGCGAAGACAGATACGCAGTATTTT; CDR3: CASSRRGAKTDTQYF
V: TRBV24-1; D: TRBD1; J: TRBJ2-5; size: NA; DNA: TGTGCCACCAGTGATTCCCGACAGGGTCAGACCCAGTACTTC; CDR3: CATSDSRQGQTQYF
V: TRBV29-1; D: TRBD2; J: TRBJ2-3; size: NA; DNA: TGCAGCGTTGGAACTAGCGGAAACACAGATACGCAGTATTTT; CDR3: CSVGTSGNTDTQYF
V: TRBV12-3/TRBV12-4; D: NA; J: TRBJ1-1; size: NA; DNA: TGTGCCAGCAGTTTGAGGGCAGCTAAGAACACTGAAGCTTTCTTT; CDR3: CASSLRAAKNTEAFF
V: TRBV4-1; D: NA; J: TRBJ2-4; size: NA; DNA: TGCGCCAGCAGCCAACAAACGGGAGTTCTAAACATTCAGTACTTC; CDR3: CASSQQTGVLNIQYF
V: TRBV20-1; D: NA; J: TRBJ1-2; size: NA; DNA: TGCGGTGCTACCCCAGGGGCTGGCTACACCTTC; CDR3: CGATPGAGYTF
V: TRBV28; D: NA; J: TRBJ2-5; size: NA; DNA: TGTGCCAGCAGCCCTCGGGCCCTATTGGCGCAAGAGACCCAGTACTTC; CDR3: CASSPRALLAQETQYF
V: TRBV29-1; D: NA; J: TRBJ2-1; size: many; DNA: TGCAGCGTTGAGGCAAACAATGAGCAGTTCTTC; CDR3: CSVEANNEQFF
V: TRBV2; D: TRBD2; J: TRBJ2-1; size: few; DNA: TGTGCCAGCAGTGATACTAGCGGGGCGAATGAGCAGTTCTTC; CDR3: CASSDTSGANEQFF
V: TRBV29-1; D: NA; J: TRBJ2-5; size: few; DNA: TGCAGCGTTAGGCAGGGGTCTAGTAATGTTCAGTACTTC; CDR3: CSVRQGSSNVQYF
V: TRBV14; D: TRBD1; J: TRBJ1-1; size: NA; DNA: TGTGCCAGCAGCCACCGAGGGGGCCGAACTGAAGCTTTCTTT; CDR3: CASSHRGGRTEAFF
V: TRBV4-1; D: NA; J: TRBJ1-2; size: NA; DNA: TGCGCCAGCAGTCCAGGGAATAACTATGGCTACACCTTC; CDR3: CASSPGNNYGYTF
V: TRBV6-2/TRBV6-3; D: NA; J: TRBJ1-5; size: NA; DNA: TGTGCCAACAGTCCCAGGAATCAGCCCCAGCATTTT; CDR3: CANSPRNQPQHF
V: TRBV19; D: NA; J: TRBJ2-6; size: few; DNA: TGTGCCAGTAGTATGGGTGGGGCCAACGTCCTGACTTTC; CDR3: CASSMGGANVLTF
V: TRBV6-4; D: NA; J: TRBJ2-7; size: NA; DNA: TGTGCCAGCAGTGCCCTAGGGGAAGAGCAGTACTTC; CDR3: CASSALGEEQYF
V: TRBV5-1; D: NA; J: TRBJ2-1; size: NA; DNA: TGCGCCAGCAGCCCCCTGGGCCACTCCTACAATGAGCAGTTCTTC; CDR3: CASSPLGHSYNEQFF
V: TRBV29-1; D: NA; J: TRBJ2-1; size: NA; DNA: TGCAGCGCCGGCCGCACCTACTCCTACAATGAGCAGTTCTTC; CDR3: CSAGRTYSYNEQFF
V: TRBV29-1; D: TRBD1; J: TRBJ1-2; size: NA; DNA: TGCAGCGCTGGATCCGGGACAGTTGTTTTCTATGGCTACACCTTC; CDR3: CSAGSGTVVFYGYTF
V: TRBV7-2; D: NA; J: TRBJ2-3; size: NA; DNA: TGTGCCAGCAGCGGTCGAGGCGGAGATACGCAGTATTTT; CDR3: CASSGRGGDTQYF
V: TRBV6-6; D: NA; J: TRBJ1-4; size: NA; DNA: TGTGCCAGCAGTACGACAGCTAATGAAAAACTGTTTTTT; CDR3: CASSTTANEKLFF
V: TRBV5-6; D: TRBD1; J: TRBJ2-1; size: NA; DNA: TGTGCCAGCAGCCAAGTAGGGACAGGGCAATTCAATGAGCAGTTCTTC; CDR3: CASSQVGTGQFNEQFF
V: TRBV29-1; D: NA; J: TRBJ2-1; size: NA; DNA: TGCAGCGTTGCACGAAGAGCGGCCTACAATGAGCAGTTCTTC; CDR3: CSVARRAAYNEQFF
V: TRBV4-1; D: NA; J: TRBJ2-5; size: few; DNA: TGCGCCAGCAGCCAGGATCCATTCGGACAAGAGACCCAGTACTTC; CDR3: CASSQDPFGQETQYF
V: TRBV5-1; D: NA; J: TRBJ2-1; size: few; DNA: TGCGCCAGCAGCTTACTCTCAGGGAGTGAGCAGTTCTTC; CDR3: CASSLLSGSEQFF
V: TRBV7-2; D: NA; J: TRBJ2-7; size: NA; DNA: TGTGCCAGTCGGTCCAGCAGCGAGCAGTACTTC; CDR3: CASRSSSEQYF
V: TRBV27; D: NA; J: TRBJ2-7; size: few; DNA: TGTGCCAGCAGTACGGGATACTCCTACGAGCAGTACTTC; CDR3: CASSTGYSYEQYF
V: TRBV12-3/TRBV12-4; D: TRBD2; J: TRBJ2-1; size: few; DNA: TGTGCCAGCAGTTTTGGCGGAGCGGGGGGGTTCAATGAGCAGTTCTTC; CDR3: CASSFGGAGGFNEQFF
V: TRBV12-3/TRBV12-4; D: NA; J: TRBJ2-1; size: once; DNA: TGTGCCAGCAGTTTAGACTTCTCGAGCTCCTACAATGAGCAGTTCTTC; CDR3: CASSLDFSSSYNEQFF
V: TRBV6-2/TRBV6-3; D: NA; J: TRBJ2-7; size: NA; DNA: TGTGCCAGCAGTTACTCCACGGGACTCGGCTCCTACGAGCAGTACTTC; CDR3: CASSYSTGLGSYEQYF
V: TRBV7-2; D: NA; J: TRBJ1-5; size: few; DNA: TGTGCCAGCAGCTTAACAGGGACTCGTGGCAATCAGCCCCAGCATTTT; CDR3: CASSLTGTRGNQPQHF
V: TRBV5-1; D: NA; J: TRBJ1-2; size: NA; DNA: TGCGCCAGCAGAATGGGGGGCAGCGGAATCTATGGCTACACCTTC; CDR3: CASRMGGSGIYGYTF
V: TRBV4-1; D: NA; J: TRBJ2-7; size: NA; DNA: TGCGCCAGCAGTAAGTTTGCTAATGGCTACGAGCAGTACTTC; CDR3: CASSKFANGYEQYF
V: TRBV6-5; D: TRBD1; J: TRBJ2-1; size: NA; DNA: TGTGCCAGCAGTCCAACCGGGACAGCCTACAATGAGCAGTTCTTC; CDR3: CASSPTGTAYNEQFF
V: TRBV20-1; D: NA; J: TRBJ1-2; size: NA; DNA: TGCAGTGTTGGGTTGCCTTGTAGTGGGAACTATGGCTACACCTTC; CDR3: CSVGLPCSGNYGYTF
V: TRBV4-1; D: NA; J: TRBJ2-7; size: NA; DNA: TGCGCCAGCAGCCAAGTCGCCAGCGGCCTCTACGAGCAGTACTTC; CDR3: CASSQVASGLYEQYF
V: TRBV20-1; D: NA; J: TRBJ2-3; size: few; DNA: TGCAGTGCTAGAGATCCCACCACAGATACGCAGTATTTT; CDR3: CSARDPTTDTQYF
V: TRBV11-2; D: NA; J: TRBJ1-2; size: NA; DNA: TGTGCCAGCAGCCTGGGACTGTCGCCTAACTATGGCTACACCTTC; CDR3: CASSLGLSPNYGYTF
V: TRBV7-9; D: NA; J: TRBJ2-7; size: NA; DNA: TGTGCCAGCAGCTTAACAGGGCGGAATGAGCAGTACTTC; CDR3: CASSLTGRNEQYF
V: TRBV6-5; D: TRBD1; J: TRBJ1-4; size: NA; DNA: TGTGCCGGCAGTTACGGGACAGGGTATCAAAAACTGTTTTTT; CDR3: CAGSYGTGYQKLFF
V: TRBV20-1; D: NA; J: TRBJ1-6; size: NA; DNA: TGCAGTGCCCCCGACACTAATAATTCACCCCTCCACTTT; CDR3: CSAPDTNNSPLHF